This T cell receptor beta chain stems from a study of shared clonotypes between healthy human individuals. Turning to the study itself: Those who served as donors were a couple of women and a few men between the ages of 18 and 49.

The material for each subset, its genomic DNA, was split evenly across several immunoSEQ plates. The protocol was immunoSEQ multiplex PCR, while the TCRdb copy is restricted to in-frame clones and leaves out a portion. Of some 450,000 clones in the sample, roughly three quarters are singletons; the top ten hold around 13%. Germline values: CDR1 SGHNT, CDR2 YYREEE (reference sequence). The ends lost 1 base at V and 2 bases at J; junction bases unmatched: 5. This CDR3 comprises 18 residues. Healthy and HIV-negative, the adult donors had no recent acute infections or vaccinations. The rearrangement links TRBV5-4 to TRBJ2-2; 13 nucleotides align to TRBD2. This receptor was obtained from a woman in her 40s in good health. Some clones in this sample may be carry-over from other donors' samples. Sequencing input: PBMCs. The CDR3 reads CASSLPGLAGVNTGELFF. The CDR3 DNA reads as TGTGCCAGCAGCTTGCCCGGACTAGCGGGAGTCAACACCGGGGAGCTGTTTTTT.